The source of this T cell receptor (beta chain) is a study of cytomegalovirus exposure and HLA in healthy donors. Likely unrecorded immune exposures existed in these nominally healthy donors. With 60 Vbeta and 13 Jbeta primers, the PCR was carried out. Only in-frame clones appear in the TCRdb table, and some are missing; sequencing was by immunoSEQ multiplex PCR. The top ten hold 1.8% of the sample, which has around 130,000 clones, 78% seen once. This TCR derives from a woman between 40 and 55 years old in good health and CMV-seronegative. Sequences were obtained from PBMCs.

The CDR3 region is CAWSRQGNYGYTF. For the CDR3, the DNA is TGTGCCTGGAGTCGACAGGGTAACTATGGCTACACCTTC. The rearrangement joins TRBV30 to TRBJ1-2, with 7 bases that match TRBD1. Losses at the gene ends were 2 bases for V and 1 base for J; bases not matched to a gene: 1. CDR3 size: 13 residues. The V gene's germline CDR1 is GTSNPN and CDR2 SVGIG (reference sequence).